This T cell receptor (beta chain) was sequenced for a study of blood T cell repertoires in COVID-19. The method was immunoSEQ multiplex PCR; TCRdb's version includes in-frame clones alone and lacks a portion of them. The sample has some 110,000 clones, around 86% seen once; the top ten hold 15%. CDR1 SNHLY and CDR2 FYNNEI come from the germline V gene. V dropped 4 bases and J dropped 7 bases, with 16 bases sitting between them. The CDR3 extends over 15 amino acids. V is TRBV2 and J is TRBJ2-2, with a tentative D call TRBD2 (5 bases). Material: peripheral blood. This TCR came from a man between 45 and 60 years old with acute or convalescent COVID-19. Here the CDR3 DNA reads TGTGCCAGCAGTGGGGCAGCCGGCGGAGGCGGGGAGCTGTTTTTT. Translation gives CASSGAAGGGGELFF.